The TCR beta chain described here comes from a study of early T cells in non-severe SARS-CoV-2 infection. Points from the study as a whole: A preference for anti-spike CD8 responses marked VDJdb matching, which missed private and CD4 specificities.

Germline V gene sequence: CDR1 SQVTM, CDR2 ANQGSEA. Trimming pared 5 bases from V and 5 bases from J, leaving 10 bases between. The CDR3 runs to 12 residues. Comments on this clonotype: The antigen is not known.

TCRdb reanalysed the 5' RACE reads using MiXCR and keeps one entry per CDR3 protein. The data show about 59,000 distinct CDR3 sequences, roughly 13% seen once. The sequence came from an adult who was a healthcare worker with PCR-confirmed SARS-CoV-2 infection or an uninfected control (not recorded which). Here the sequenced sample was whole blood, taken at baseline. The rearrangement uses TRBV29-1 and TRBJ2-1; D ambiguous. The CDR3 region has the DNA TGCAGCGTTACCCTCTCAAACAATGAGCAGTTCTTC. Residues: CSVTLSNNEQFF.